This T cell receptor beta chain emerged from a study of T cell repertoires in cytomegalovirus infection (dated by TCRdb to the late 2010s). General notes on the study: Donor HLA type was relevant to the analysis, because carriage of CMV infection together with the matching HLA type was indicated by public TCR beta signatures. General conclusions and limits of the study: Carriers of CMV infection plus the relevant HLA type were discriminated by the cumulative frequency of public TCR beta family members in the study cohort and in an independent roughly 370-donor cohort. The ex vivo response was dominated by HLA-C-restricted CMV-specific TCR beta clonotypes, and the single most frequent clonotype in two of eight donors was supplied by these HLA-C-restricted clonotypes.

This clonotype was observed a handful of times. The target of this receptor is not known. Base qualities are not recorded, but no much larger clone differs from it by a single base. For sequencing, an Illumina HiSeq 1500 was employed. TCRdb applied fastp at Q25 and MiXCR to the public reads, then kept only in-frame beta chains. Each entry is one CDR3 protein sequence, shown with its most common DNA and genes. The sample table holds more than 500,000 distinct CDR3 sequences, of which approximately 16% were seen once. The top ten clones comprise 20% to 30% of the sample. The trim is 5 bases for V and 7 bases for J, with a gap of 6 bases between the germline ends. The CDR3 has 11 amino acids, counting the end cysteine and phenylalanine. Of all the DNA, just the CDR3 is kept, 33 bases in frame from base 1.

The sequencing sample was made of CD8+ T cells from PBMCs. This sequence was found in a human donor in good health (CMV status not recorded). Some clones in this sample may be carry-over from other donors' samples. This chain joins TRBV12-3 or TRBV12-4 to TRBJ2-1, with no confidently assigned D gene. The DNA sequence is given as TGTGCCAGCAGTATTAAGAATGAGCAGTTCTTC. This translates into CASSIKNEQFF.